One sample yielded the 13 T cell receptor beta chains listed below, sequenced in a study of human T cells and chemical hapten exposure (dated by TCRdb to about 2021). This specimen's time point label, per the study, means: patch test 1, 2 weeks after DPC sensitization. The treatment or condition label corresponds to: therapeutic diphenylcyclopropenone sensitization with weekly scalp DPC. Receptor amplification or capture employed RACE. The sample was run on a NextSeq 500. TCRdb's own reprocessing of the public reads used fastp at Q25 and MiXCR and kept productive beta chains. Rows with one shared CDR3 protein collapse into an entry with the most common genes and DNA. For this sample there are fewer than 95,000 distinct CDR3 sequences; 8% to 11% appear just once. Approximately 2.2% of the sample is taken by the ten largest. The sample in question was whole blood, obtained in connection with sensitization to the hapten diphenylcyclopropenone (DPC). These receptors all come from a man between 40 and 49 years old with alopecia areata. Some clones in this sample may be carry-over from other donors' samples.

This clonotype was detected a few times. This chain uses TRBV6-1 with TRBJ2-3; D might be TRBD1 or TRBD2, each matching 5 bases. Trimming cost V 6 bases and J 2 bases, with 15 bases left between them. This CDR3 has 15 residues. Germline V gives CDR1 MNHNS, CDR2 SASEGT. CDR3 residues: CASRGPQEYTDTQYF. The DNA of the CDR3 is TGTGCCAGCAGGGGACCACAGGAATACACAGATACGCAGTATTTT.

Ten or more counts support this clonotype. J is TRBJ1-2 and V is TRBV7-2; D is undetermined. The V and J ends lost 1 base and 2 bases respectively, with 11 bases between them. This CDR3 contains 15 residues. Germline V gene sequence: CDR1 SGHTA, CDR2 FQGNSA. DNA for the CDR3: TGTGCCAGCAGCTTAGTGGTTCGGGGAAACTATGGCTACACCTTC. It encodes CASSLVVRGNYGYTF.

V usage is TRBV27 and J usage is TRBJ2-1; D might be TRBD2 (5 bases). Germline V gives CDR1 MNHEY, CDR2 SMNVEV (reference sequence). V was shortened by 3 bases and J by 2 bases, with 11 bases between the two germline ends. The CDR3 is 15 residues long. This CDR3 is CASSLDRGTYNEQFF. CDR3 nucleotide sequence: TGTGCCAGCAGTTTGGACCGGGGTACCTACAATGAGCAGTTCTTC.

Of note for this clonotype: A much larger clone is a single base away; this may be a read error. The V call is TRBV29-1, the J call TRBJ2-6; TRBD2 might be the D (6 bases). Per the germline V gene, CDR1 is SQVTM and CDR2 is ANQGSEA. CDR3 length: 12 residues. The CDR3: CSVQDGGNVLTF. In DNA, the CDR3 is TGCAGCGTTCAGGACGGGGGCAACGTCCTGACTTTC.

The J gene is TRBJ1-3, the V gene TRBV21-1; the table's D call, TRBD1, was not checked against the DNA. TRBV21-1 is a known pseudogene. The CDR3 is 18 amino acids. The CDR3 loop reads CASNKSGGEQGAGNTIYF. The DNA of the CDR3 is TGTGCCAGCAATAAGAGCGGGGGGGAACAGGGGGCCGGAAACACCATATATTTT.

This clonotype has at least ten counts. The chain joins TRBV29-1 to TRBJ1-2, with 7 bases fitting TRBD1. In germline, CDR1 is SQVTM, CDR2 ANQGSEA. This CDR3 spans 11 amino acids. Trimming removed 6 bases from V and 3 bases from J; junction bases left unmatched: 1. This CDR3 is CSVDRDYGYTF. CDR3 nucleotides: TGCAGCGTAGACAGGGACTATGGCTACACCTTC.

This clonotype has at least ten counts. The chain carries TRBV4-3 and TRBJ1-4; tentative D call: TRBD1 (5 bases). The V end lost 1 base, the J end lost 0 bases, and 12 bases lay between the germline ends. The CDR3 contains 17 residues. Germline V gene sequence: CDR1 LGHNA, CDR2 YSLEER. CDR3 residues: CASSQAGGVSTNEKLFF. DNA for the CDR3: TGCGCCAGCAGCCAAGCGGGGGGGGTTTCAACTAATGAAAAACTGTTTTTT.

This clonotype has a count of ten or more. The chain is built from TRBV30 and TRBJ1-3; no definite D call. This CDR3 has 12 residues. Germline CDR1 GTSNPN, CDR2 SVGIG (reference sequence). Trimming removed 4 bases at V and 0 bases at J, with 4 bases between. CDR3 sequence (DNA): TGTGCCTGGATGAACTCTGGAAACACCATATATTTT. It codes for CAWMNSGNTIYF.

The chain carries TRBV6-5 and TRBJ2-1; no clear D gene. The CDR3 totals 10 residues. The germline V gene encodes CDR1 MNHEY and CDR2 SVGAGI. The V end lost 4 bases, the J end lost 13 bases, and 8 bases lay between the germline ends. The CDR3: CASSSVGQFF. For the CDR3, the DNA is TGTGCCAGCAGTTCCGTTGGACAGTTCTTC.

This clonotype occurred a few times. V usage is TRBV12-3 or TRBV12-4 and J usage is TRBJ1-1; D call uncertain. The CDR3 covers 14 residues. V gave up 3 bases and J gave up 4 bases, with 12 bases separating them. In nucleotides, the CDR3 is TGTGCCAGCAGTTTGGCAGGTGTGACCACTGAAGCTTTCTTT. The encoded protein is CASSLAGVTTEAFF.

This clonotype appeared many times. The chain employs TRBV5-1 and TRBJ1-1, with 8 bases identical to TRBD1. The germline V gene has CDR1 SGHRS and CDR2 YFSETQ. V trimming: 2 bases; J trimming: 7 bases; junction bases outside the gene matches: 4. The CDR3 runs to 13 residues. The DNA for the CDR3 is TGCGCCAGCAGCTTCGGACAGGGATATGAAGCTTTCTTT. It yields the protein CASSFGQGYEAFF.

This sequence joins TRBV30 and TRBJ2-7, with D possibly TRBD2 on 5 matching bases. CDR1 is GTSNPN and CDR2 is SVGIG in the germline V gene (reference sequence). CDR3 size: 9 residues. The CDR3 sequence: CAWSGPGTV. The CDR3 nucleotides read TGTGCCTGGAGTGGGCCGGGAACTGTC.

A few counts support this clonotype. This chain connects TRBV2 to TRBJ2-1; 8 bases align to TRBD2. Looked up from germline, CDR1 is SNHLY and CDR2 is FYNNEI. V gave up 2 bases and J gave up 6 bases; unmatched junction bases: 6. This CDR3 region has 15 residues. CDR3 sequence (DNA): TGTGCCAGCAGTGAATCGGGAGGGTCAGCCAATGAGCAGTTCTTC. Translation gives CASSESGGSANEQFF. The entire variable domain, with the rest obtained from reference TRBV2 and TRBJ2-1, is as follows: EPEVTQTPSHQVTQMGQEVILRCVPISNHLYFYWYRQILGQKVEFLVSFYNNEISEKSEIFDDQFSVERPDGSNFTLKIRSTKLEDSAMYFCASSESGGSANEQFFGPGTRLTVL.